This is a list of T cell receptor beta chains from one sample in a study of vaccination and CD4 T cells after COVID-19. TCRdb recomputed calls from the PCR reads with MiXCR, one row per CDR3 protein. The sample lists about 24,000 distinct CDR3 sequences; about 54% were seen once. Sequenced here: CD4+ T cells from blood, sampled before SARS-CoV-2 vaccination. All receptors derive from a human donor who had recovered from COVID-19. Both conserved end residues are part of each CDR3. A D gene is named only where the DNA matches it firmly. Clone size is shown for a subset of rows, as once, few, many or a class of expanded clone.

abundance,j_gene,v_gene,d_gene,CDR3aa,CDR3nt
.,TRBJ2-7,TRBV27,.,CASSLRQGNSYEQYF,TGTGCCAGCAGTTTAAGGCAGGGTAACTCCTACGAGCAGTACTTC
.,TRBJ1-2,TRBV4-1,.,CASSPSTGPFYGYTF,TGCGCCAGCAGCCCCTCGACAGGCCCTTTCTATGGCTACACCTTC
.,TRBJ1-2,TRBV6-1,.,CASSEVVSPSNGYTF,TGTGCCAGCAGTGAAGTGGTCAGTCCCTCGAATGGCTACACCTTC
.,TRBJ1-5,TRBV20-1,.,CSARPPGGWSNQPQHF,TGCAGTGCTAGACCACCCGGGGGTTGGAGCAATCAGCCCCAGCATTTT
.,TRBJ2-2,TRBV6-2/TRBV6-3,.,CASALDGASTGELFF,TGTGCCAGCGCCCTGGACGGAGCCAGTACCGGGGAGCTGTTTTTT
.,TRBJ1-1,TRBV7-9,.,CASSSPLDEAFF,TGTGCCAGCAGCTCCCCGTTGGATGAAGCTTTCTTT
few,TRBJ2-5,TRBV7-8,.,CASSSRQGLRKETQYF,TGTGCCAGCAGCTCGCGGCAGGGTTTGCGTAAAGAGACCCAGTACTTC
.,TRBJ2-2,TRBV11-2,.,CASSSGTGELFF,TGTGCCAGCAGCTCTGGAACCGGGGAGCTGTTTTTT
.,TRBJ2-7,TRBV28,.,CASSFSTGTVGHEQYF,TGTGCCAGCAGTTTTTCGACGGGGACGGTAGGGCACGAGCAGTACTTC
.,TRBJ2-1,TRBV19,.,CASSRPSRGNEQFF,TGTGCCAGTAGTAGACCAAGCCGAGGCAATGAGCAGTTCTTC
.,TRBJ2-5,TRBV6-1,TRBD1,CASSDWNRGHRETQYF,TGTGCCAGCAGTGATTGGAACAGGGGGCATCGGGAGACCCAGTACTTC
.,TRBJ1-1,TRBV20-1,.,CSARLFFELNTEAFF,TGCAGTGCTAGGCTCTTTTTTGAGCTTAACACTGAAGCTTTCTTT
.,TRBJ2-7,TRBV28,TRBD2,CASRHSTSGRHREQYF,TGTGCCAGCAGACACTCGACTAGCGGGAGGCACCGCGAGCAGTACTTC
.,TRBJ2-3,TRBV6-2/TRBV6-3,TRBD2,CASRAGLAGGPRRTDTQYF,TGTGCCAGCAGAGCCGGACTAGCGGGAGGCCCCCGGAGAACAGATACGCAGTATTTT
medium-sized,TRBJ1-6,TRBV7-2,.,CASSSPVLGGNSPLHF,TGTGCCAGCAGCTCTCCAGTCTTGGGGGGGAATTCACCCCTCCACTTT
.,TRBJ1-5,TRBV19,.,CASDGQLNSNQPQHF,TGTGCCAGTGACGGACAGTTGAATAGCAATCAGCCCCAGCATTTT
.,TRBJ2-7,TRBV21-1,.,CASSKRGQSLEQYF,TGTGCCAGCAGCAAAAGGGGACAGTCGCTCGAGCAGTACTTC
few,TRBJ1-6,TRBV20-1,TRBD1,CSARQTGLNSPLHF,TGCAGTGCTAGACAGACAGGGCTTAATTCACCCCTCCACTTT
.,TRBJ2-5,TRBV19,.,CASSIVAGPETQYF,TGTGCCAGTAGTATAGTGGCCGGTCCAGAGACCCAGTACTTC
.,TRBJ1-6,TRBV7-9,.,CASSSSGDSPLHF,TGTGCCAGCAGCTCTAGTGGGGACTCACCCCTCCACTTT
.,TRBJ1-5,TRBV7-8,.,CASSSPTEYSNQPQHF,TGTGCCAGCAGCTCGCCGACTGAATATAGCAATCAGCCCCAGCATTTT
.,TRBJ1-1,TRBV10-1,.,CASRVGEVMNTEAFF,TGCGCCAGCCGAGTCGGTGAGGTCATGAACACTGAAGCTTTCTTT